The sequence of this T cell receptor beta chain was determined in a study of long-term antiretroviral therapy in people with HIV. The study, taken as a whole, reports: Repertoire dominance by clones expanded before ART was seen at all time points.

Per the germline V gene, CDR1 is SNHLY and CDR2 is FYNNEI. V was clipped by 6 bases and J by 3 bases; unmatched bases: 5. This CDR3 comprises 15 residues. Each contributor possessed a minimum of one pre-ART and a minimum of two post-ART PBMC samples. Before DNA extraction, 1-10 million cryopreserved PBMC were held in the samples. On this clone: Its antigen is currently unknown.

Researchers ran immunoSEQ v3.0 at survey level. Method: immunoSEQ multiplex PCR; TCRdb's copy keeps in-frame clones and lacks some. Among tens of thousands of clones listed, around 80% were seen once. The origin of this receptor is a man aged 50-59 years with HIV. The chain joins TRBV2 to TRBJ1-6; 7 bases line up with TRBD1. Sequenced material: unsorted PBMCs, taken 3 years after starting antiretroviral therapy. This CDR3 reads CASSVGQVYNSPLHF. In DNA, the CDR3 is TGTGCCAGCAGCGTCGGACAGGTCTATAATTCACCCCTCCACTTT.